This T cell receptor (beta chain) was recovered during a study of blood T cell repertoires in COVID-19. Clones were sequenced by immunoSEQ multiplex PCR, and TCRdb holds only the in-frame ones, with some missing. The table has roughly 150,000 clones, approximately 78% seen once. Germline V gene lookup returns CDR1 SGHRS and CDR2 YFSETQ. The V segment lost 7 bases and the J segment 4 bases; nucleotides outside the gene matches: 13. The CDR3 has 16 amino acids. The chain has TRBV5-1 and TRBJ1-1; the match to TRBD1 covers 10 bases. Sequencing input: peripheral blood. The clonotype originates from a woman older than 75 with acute or convalescent COVID-19. The CDR3 spells CASQGTGVNIGTEAFF. The CDR3 DNA reads TGCGCCAGCCAAGGGACAGGGGTGAATATCGGCACTGAAGCTTTCTTT.